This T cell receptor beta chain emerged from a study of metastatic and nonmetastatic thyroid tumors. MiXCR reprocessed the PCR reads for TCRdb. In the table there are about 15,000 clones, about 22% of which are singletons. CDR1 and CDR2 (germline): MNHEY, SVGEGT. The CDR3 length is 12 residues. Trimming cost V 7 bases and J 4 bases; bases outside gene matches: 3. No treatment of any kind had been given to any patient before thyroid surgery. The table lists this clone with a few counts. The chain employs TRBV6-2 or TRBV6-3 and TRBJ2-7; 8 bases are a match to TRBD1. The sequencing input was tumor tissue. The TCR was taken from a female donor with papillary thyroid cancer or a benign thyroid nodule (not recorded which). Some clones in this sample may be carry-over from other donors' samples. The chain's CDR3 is CASTRDRYEQYF. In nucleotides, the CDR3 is TGTGCCAGCACCCGGGACAGGTACGAGCAGTACTTC.